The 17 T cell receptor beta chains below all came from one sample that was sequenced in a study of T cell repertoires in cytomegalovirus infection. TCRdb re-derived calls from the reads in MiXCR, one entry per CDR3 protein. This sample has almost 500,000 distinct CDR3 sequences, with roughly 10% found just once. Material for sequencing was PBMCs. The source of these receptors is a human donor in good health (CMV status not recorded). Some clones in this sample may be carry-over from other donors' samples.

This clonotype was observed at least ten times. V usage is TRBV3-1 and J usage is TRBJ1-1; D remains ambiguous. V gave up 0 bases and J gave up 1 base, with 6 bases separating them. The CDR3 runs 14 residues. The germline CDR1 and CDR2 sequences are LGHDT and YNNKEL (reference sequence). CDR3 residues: CASSQESGNTEAFF. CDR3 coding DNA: TGTGCCAGCAGCCAAGAATCCGGGAACACTGAAGCTTTCTTT. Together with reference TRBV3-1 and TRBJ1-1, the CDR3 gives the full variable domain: DTAVSQTPKYLVTQMGNDKSIKCEQNLGHDTMYWYKQDSKKFLKIMFSYNNKELIINETVPNRFSPKSPDKAHLNLHINSLELGDSAVYFCASSQESGNTEAFFGQGTRLTVV.

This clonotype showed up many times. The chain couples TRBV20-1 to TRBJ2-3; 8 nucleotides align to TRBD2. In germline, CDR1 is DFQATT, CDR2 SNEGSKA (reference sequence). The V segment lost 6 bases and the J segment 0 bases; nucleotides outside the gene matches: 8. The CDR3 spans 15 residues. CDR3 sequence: CSASSGGGSTDTQYF. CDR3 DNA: TGCAGTGCCTCAAGCGGGGGCGGGAGCACAGATACGCAGTATTTT.

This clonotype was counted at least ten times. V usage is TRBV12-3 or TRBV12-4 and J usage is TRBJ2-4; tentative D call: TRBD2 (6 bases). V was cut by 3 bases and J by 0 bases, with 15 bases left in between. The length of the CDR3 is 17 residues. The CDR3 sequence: CASSFLGLFLAKNIQYF. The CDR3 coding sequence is TGTGCCAGCAGTTTTCTCGGACTATTCCTAGCCAAAAACATTCAGTACTTC.

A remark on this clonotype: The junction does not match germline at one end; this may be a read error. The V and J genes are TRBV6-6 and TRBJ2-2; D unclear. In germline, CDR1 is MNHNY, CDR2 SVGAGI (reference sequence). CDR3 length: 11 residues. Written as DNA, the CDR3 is TGTGCCAACAGTAATACCGGGGAGCTGTTTTTT. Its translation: CANSNTGELFF.

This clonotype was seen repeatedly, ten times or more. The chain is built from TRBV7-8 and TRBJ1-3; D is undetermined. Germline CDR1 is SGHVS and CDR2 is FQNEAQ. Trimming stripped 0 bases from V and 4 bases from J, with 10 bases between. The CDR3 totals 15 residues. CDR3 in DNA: TGTGCCAGCAGCTTAGCGGCAGGTGGGGGAAACACCATATATTTT. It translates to CASSLAAGGGNTIYF.

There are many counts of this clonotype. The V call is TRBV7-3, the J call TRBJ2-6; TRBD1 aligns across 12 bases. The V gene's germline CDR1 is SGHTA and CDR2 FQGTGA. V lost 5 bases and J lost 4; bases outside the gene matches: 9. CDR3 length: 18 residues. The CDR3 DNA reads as TGTGCCAGCAGCCCCTTGGGGACAGGGGGCTACGGGGCCAACGTCCTGACTTTC. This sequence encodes CASSPLGTGGYGANVLTF. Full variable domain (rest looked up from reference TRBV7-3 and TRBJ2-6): GAGVSQTPSNKVTEKGKYVELRCDPISGHTALYWYRQSLGQGPEFLIYFQGTGAADDSGLPNDRFFAVRPEGSVSTLKIQRTERGDSAVYLCASSPLGTGGYGANVLTFGAGSRLTVL.

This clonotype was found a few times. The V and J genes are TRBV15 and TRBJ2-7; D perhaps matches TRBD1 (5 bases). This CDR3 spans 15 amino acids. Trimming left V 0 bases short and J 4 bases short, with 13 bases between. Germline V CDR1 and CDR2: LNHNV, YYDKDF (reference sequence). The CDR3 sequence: CATSRDDSYGYEQYF. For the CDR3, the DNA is TGTGCCACCAGCAGAGATGACAGCTATGGGTACGAGCAGTACTTC.

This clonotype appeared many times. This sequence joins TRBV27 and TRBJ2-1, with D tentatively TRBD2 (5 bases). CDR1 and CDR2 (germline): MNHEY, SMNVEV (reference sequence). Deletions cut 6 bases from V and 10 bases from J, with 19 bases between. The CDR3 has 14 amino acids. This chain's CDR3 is CASSRGHPQREQFF. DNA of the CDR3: TGTGCCAGCAGCCGAGGGCACCCCCAACGAGAGCAGTTCTTC.

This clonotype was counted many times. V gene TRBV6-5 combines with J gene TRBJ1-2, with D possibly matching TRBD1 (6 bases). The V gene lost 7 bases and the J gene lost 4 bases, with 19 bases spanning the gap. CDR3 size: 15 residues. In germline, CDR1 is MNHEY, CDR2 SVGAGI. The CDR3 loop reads CASTPGTLRSYGYTF. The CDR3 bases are TGTGCCAGCACCCCCGGGACACTACGCAGCTATGGCTACACCTTC.

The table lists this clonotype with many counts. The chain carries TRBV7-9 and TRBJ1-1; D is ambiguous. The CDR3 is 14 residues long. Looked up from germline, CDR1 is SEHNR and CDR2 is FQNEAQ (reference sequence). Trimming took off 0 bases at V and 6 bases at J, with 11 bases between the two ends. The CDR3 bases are TGTGCCAGCAGCTTAGCGCTAACGGGGTCTGAAGCTTTCTTT. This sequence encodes CASSLALTGSEAFF.

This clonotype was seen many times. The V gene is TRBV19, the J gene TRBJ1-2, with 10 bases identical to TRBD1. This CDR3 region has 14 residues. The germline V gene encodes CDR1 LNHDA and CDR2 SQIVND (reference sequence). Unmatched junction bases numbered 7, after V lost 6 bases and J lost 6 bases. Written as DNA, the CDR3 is TGTGCCAGTAGGAGGGGACAGGGGATTGATGGCTACACCTTC. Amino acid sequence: CASRRGQGIDGYTF.

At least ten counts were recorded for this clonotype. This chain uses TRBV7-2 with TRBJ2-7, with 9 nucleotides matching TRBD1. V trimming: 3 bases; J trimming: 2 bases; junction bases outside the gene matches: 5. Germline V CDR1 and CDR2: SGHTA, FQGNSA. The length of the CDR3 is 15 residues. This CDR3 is CASSLGTGITYEQYF. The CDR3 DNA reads TGTGCCAGCAGCTTGGGGACAGGGATAACCTACGAGCAGTACTTC.

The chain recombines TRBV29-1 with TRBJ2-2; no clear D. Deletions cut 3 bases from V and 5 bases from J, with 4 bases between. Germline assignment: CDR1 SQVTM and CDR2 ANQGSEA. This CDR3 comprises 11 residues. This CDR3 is CSVERTGELFF. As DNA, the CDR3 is TGCAGCGTTGAGCGAACCGGGGAGCTGTTTTTT.

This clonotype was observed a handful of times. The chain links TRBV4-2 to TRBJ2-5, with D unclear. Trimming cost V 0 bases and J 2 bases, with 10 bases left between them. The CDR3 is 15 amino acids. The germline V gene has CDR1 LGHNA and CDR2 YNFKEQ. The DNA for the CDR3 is TGTGCCAGCAGCCAAGACCCAGGCCCACAAGAGACCCAGTACTTC. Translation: CASSQDPGPQETQYF.

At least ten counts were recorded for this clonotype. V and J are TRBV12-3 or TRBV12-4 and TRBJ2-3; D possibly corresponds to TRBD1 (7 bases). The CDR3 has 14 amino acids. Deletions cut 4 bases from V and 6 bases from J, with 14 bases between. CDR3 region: CASSSGGQGDTQYF. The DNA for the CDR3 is TGTGCCAGCAGTTCAGGGGGGCAGGGGGATACGCAGTATTTT.

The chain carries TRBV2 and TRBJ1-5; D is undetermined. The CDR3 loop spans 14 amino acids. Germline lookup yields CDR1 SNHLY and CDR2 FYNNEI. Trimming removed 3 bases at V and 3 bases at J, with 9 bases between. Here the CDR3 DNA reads TGTGCCAGCAGTGATCGGCAGAACAATCAGCCCCAGCATTTT. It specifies CASSDRQNNQPQHF.

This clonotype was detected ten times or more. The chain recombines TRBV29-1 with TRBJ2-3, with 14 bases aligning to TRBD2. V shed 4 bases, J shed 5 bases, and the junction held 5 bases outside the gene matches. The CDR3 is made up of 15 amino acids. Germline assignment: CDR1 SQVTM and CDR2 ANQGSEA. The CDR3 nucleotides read TGCAGCGTTGGACTAGCGGGAGGGCCCAGAGATACGCAGTATTTT. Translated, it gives CSVGLAGGPRDTQYF.